The present T cell receptor (beta chain) was sequenced within a study of T cell responses to AZD1222 COVID-19 vaccine. Germline V gene sequence: CDR1 SGHVS, CDR2 FQNEAQ. V lost 4 bases and J lost 8; bases outside the gene matches: 5. This CDR3 spans 14 amino acids. The repertoire was sequenced with immunoSEQ multiplex PCR; TCRdb's copy has only in-frame clones and lacks some. The sample has fewer than 95,000 clones, around 91% seen once; the top ten hold approximately 5%. The starting material was peripheral blood, obtained 28 days after the second AZD1222 dose. The V and J genes are TRBV7-8 and TRBJ2-1; 10 positions agree with TRBD2. The receptor was derived from an adult who received the AZD1222 COVID-19 vaccine. CDR3: CASSSIAGGYEQFF. The CDR3 DNA sequence: TGTGCCAGCAGCTCGATAGCGGGGGGCTATGAGCAGTTCTTC.